The 5 T cell receptor beta chains in this list originate from one sample, sequenced in a study of shared clonotypes between healthy human individuals. Clones were read by immunoSEQ multiplex PCR, and TCRdb kept only the in-frame ones, dropping some. The sample consists of about a million clones, about three quarters of them appearing once. The sample taken for sequencing was memory CD4+ T cells sorted from blood. As for subset: CD45RA-negative fraction. These receptors all stem from a man younger than 35 in good health.

This clone was seen a single time. The rearrangement links TRBV10-3 to TRBJ2-1; TRBD2 matches at 7 bases. Germline V gene data show CDR1 as ENHRY and CDR2 as SYGVKD. This CDR3 contains 15 residues. V gave up 10 bases and J gave up 8 bases; unmatched junction bases: 17. The CDR3 DNA sequence: TGTGCCACCACTCGCCAAGCGGGATATATCGATGAGCAGTTCTTC. Its protein is CATTRQAGYIDEQFF.

This clone has just a few counts. This chain links TRBV2 with TRBJ1-5; TRBD1 is a possible D gene (6 bases). V lost 10 bases and J lost 6, with 13 bases in between. This CDR3 spans 12 amino acids. Germline V lookup: CDR1 SNHLY, CDR2 FYNNEI. CDR3: CAKGTRGQPQHF. CDR3 DNA: TGTGCCAAAGGGACCAGGGGTCAGCCCCAGCATTTT. Combining the CDR3 with reference TRBV2 and TRBJ1-5 gives the whole variable domain EPEVTQTPSHQVTQMGQEVILRCVPISNHLYFYWYRQILGQKVEFLVSFYNNEISEKSEIFDDQFSVERPDGSNFTLKIRSTKLEDSAMYFCAKGTRGQPQHFGDGTRLSIL.

CDR3 DNA sequence: TGTGCCGCCCGTCGGAATGAGCAGTTCTTC. It encodes CAARRNEQFF. The chain joins TRBV9 to TRBJ2-1; D uncertain. Germline V gene lookup returns CDR1 SGDLS and CDR2 YYNGEE. The ends were cut back, 10 bases at V and 7 bases at J, with 9 bases in the middle. CDR3 length: 10 residues.

Concerning this clone itself: This may stem from a read error, because a much larger clone lies one nucleotide away. DNA for the CDR3: TGTGCCTGGAGTGTCCCTCAGGGTATAGCTAGTGAAAAACTGTTTTTT. The encoded protein is CAWSVPQGIASEKLFF. The chain uses TRBV30 and TRBJ1-4; possible D gene TRBD1, 5 bases. This CDR3 region has 16 residues. Germline CDR1 is GTSNPN and CDR2 is SVGIG (reference sequence). Trimming took off 0 bases at V and 7 bases at J, with 18 bases between the two ends.

The chain links TRBV11-2 to TRBJ1-2, with 8 nucleotides matching TRBD1. The germline V gene encodes CDR1 SGHAT and CDR2 FQNNGV. The trim removed 1 base at V and 4 bases at J, leaving 5 bases unmatched. The CDR3 extends over 15 amino acids. CDR3 coding DNA: TGTGCCAGCAGCTTAGTAGCGGGGACAGGCTATGGCTACACCTTC. Its translation: CASSLVAGTGYGYTF.